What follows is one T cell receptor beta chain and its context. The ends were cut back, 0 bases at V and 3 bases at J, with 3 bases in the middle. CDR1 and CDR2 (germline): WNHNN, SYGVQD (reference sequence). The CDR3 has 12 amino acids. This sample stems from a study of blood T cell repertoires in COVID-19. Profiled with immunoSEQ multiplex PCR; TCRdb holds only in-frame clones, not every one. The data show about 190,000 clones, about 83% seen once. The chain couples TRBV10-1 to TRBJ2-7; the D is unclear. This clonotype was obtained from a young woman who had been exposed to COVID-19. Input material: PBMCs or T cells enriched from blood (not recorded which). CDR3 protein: CASSESSYEQYF. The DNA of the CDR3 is TGCGCCAGCAGTGAGTCTAGCTACGAGCAGTACTTC.